This T cell receptor beta chain was sequenced for a study of T cell responses to AZD1222 COVID-19 vaccine. The CDR3 spans 16 residues. V lost 2 bases and J 4 bases, leaving 15 bases between the germline ends. Germline loops: CDR1 SGHTA, CDR2 FQGTGA. Using immunoSEQ multiplex PCR, the repertoire was profiled, and TCRdb retains in-frame clones only, with some absent. The sample contains around 78,000 clones, around nine tenths of which appear only once. This clonotype was sampled from an adult who received the AZD1222 COVID-19 vaccine. V gene TRBV7-3 combines with J gene TRBJ2-1; D perhaps matches TRBD1 (6 bases). The sequencing used peripheral blood, collected 28 days after the second AZD1222 dose. The CDR3, as DNA: TGTGCCAGCAGCTTAGATCCTGGGACAAGATACAATGAGCAGTTCTTC. Encoded protein: CASSLDPGTRYNEQFF.